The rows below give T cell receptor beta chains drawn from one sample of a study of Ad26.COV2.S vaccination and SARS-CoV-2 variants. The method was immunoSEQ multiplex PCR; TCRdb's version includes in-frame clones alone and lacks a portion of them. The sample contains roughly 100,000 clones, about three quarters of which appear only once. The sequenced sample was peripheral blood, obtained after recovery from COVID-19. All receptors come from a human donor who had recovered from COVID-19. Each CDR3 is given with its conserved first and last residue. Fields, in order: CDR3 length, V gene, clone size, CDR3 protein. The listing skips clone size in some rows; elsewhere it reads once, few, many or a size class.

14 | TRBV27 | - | CASSLRTDGYEQYF
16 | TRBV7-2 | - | CASSSVAGSSYNEQFF
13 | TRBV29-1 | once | CSVASGTNQPQHF
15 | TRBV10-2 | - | CASTPRQDLSGELFF
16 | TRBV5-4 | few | CASSHLAGGPQETQYF
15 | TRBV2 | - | CASSVTAGDNQPQHF
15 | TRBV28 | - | CASGQGGRADEKLFF
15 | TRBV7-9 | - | CASRSDRETGNTIYF
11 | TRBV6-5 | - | CATRGPYEQYF
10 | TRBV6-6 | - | CASRADTQYF
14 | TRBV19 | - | CASSSRVVTDTQYF
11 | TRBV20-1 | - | CSVPMNTEAFF
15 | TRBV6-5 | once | CASSQGTASNQPQHF
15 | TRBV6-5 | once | CASTSTGTADYGYTF
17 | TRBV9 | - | CASSVAWGTSSYNEQFF
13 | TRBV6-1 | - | CASSEATKYEQYF
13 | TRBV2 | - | CASSENLGQPQHF
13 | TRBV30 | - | CAWSGQGAYGYTF
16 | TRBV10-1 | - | CASSESKLEGTGELFF
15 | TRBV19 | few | CASSIPLQLNTEAFF
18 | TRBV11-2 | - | CASSLGRTGLVGYNEQFF
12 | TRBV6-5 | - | CATTGSPDTQYF
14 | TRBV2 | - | CATRTSGAQETQYF
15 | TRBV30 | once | CAWSVLGGPNSPLHF
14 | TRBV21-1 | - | CASGTRDGFQPQHF
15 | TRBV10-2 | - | CASSRSDTSVNTQYF
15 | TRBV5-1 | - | CASSFSGQKEETQYF
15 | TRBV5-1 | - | CASSNNRGRYNEQFF
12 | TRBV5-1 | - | CASSTSTDTQYF
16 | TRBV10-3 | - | CAISDPLAGTFFEQYF
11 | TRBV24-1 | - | CATSDFDGYTF
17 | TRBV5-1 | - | CASSLDGELGLRKTQYF
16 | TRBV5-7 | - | CASSPPRGSTNYGYTF
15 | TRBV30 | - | CAWRDRRGGMQGQYF
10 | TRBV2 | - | CASATGGAFF
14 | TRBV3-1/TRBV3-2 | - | CASSPDPGGSPLHF
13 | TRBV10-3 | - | CAISAGQNQPQHF
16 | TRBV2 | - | CASSEYLPTVTDTQYF
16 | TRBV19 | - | CASIAHRSGSGNTIYF
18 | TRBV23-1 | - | CASSERTGEGVDNQPQHF
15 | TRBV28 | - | CASSFRARGQGFQYF